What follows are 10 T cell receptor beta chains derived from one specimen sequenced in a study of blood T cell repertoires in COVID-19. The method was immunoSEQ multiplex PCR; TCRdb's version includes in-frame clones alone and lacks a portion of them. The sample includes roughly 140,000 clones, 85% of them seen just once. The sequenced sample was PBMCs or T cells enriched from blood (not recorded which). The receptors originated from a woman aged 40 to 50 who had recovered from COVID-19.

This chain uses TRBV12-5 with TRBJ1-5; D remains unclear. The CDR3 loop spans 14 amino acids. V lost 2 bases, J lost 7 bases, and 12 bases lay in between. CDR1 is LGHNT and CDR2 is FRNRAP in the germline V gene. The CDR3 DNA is TGTGCTAGTGGTTTGACAAGTAACGGGCAGCCCCAGCATTTT. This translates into CASGLTSNGQPQHF.

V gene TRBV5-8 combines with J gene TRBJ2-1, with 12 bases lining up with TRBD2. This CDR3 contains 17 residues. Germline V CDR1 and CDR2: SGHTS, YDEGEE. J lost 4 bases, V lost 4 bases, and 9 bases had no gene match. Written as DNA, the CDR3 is TGTGCCAGCAGCCATAGACTAGCGGGAGATTATTACAATGAGCAGTTCTTC. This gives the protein CASSHRLAGDYYNEQFF.

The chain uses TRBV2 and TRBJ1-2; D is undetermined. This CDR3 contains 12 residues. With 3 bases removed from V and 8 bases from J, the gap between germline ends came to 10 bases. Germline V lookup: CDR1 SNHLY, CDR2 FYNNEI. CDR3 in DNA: TGTGCCAGCAGTGAGTCAGTCGAAGGCTACACCTTC. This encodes CASSESVEGYTF.

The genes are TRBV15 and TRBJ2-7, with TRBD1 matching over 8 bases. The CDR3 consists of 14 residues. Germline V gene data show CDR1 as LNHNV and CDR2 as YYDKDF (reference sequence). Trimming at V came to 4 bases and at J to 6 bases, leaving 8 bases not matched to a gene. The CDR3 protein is CATSTRQGRGEQYF. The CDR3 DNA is TGTGCCACCAGCACCCGACAGGGGAGAGGCGAGCAGTACTTC.

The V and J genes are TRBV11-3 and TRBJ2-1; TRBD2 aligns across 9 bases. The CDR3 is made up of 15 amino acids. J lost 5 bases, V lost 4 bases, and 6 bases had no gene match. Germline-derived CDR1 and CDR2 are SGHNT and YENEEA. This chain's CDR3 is CASSSKTSGDNEQFF. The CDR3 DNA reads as TGTGCCAGCAGCTCAAAGACTAGCGGTGACAATGAGCAGTTCTTC.

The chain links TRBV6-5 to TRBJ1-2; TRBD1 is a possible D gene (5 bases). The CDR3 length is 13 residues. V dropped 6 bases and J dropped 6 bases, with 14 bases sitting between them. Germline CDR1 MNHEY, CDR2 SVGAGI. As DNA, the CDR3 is TGTGCCAGCAGACTCAGGGAGGCGGATGGCTACACCTTC. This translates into CASRLREADGYTF.

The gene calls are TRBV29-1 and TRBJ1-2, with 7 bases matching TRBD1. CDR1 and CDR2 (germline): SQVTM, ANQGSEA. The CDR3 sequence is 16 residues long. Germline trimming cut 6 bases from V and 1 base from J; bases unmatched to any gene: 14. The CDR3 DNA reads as TGCAGCGTGATCCCCGCTCGGACAGGCCTTAACTATGGCTACACCTTC. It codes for CSVIPARTGLNYGYTF.

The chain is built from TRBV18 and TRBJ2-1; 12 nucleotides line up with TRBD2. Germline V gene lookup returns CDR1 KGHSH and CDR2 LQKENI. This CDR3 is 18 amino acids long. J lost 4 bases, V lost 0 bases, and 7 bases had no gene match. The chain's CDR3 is CASSPPPVGLAGYNEQFF. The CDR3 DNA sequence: TGTGCCAGCTCACCACCGCCCGTTGGACTAGCGGGGTACAATGAGCAGTTCTTC.

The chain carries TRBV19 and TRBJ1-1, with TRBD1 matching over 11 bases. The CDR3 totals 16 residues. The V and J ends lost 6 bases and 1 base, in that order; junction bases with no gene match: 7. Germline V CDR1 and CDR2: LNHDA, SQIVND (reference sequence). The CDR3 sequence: CASRLGQGVGNTEAFF. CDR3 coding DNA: TGTGCCAGTAGACTGGGACAGGGGGTCGGGAACACTGAAGCTTTCTTT.

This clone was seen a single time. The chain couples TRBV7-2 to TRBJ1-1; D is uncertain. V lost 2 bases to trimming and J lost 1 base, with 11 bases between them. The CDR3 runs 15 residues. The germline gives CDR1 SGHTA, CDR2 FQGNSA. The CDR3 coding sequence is TGTGCCAGCAGCTTATACGCCGGGGAGAACACTGAAGCTTTCTTT. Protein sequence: CASSLYAGENTEAFF.